These 26 T cell receptor beta chains came from one sample sequenced in a study of blood T cell repertoires in COVID-19. Profiled with immunoSEQ multiplex PCR; TCRdb holds only in-frame clones, not every one. Among around 140,000 clones listed, approximately 91% were seen once. Sequencing was done on a sample of peripheral blood. These receptors originate from a man in his sixties or seventies with acute or convalescent COVID-19.

The V gene is TRBV5-1, the J gene TRBJ1-4; D is perhaps TRBD1 (6 bases). The CDR3 totals 16 residues. The germline gives CDR1 SGHRS, CDR2 YFSETQ. V gave up 0 bases and J gave up 4 bases, with 13 bases separating them. In DNA, the CDR3 is TGCGCCAGCAGCTTGGCCAGGGGAGAGGGTAATGAAAAACTGTTTTTT. It specifies CASSLARGEGNEKLFF. Full variable domain (outside the CDR3, taken from reference TRBV5-1 and TRBJ1-4): KAGVTQTPRYLIKTRGQQVTLSCSPISGHRSVSWYQQTPGQGLQFLFEYFSETQRNKGNFPGRFSGRQFSNSRSEMNVSTLELGDSALYLCASSLARGEGNEKLFFGSGTQLSVL.

The rearrangement links TRBV29-1 to TRBJ2-3; D may be TRBD1 (5 bases). CDR1 and CDR2 from the germline V gene are SQVTM and ANQGSEA. The CDR3 loop spans 15 amino acids. Trimming removed 0 bases at V and 1 base at J, with 11 bases between. CDR3 protein: CSVEDLEGGTDTQYF. In DNA form, the CDR3 reads TGCAGCGTTGAAGATCTGGAAGGGGGCACAGATACGCAGTATTTT.

This chain uses TRBV10-1 with TRBJ2-7; a weak D match, TRBD1 (6 bases). Germline CDR1 is WNHNN and CDR2 is SYGVQD (reference sequence). The CDR3 is made up of 13 amino acids. V was pared by 2 bases and J by 4 bases, with 9 bases between. This chain's CDR3 is CASSEGGGYEQYF. CDR3 nucleotide sequence: TGCGCCAGCAGTGAGGGGGGCGGATACGAGCAGTACTTC.

This clone occurred once. The V and J genes are TRBV27 and TRBJ2-7, with 7 positions matching TRBD2. Trimming took 3 bases from V and 5 from J; bases not matched to a gene: 7. This CDR3 is built from 14 residues. Germline V CDR1 and CDR2: MNHEY, SMNVEV (reference sequence). For the CDR3, the DNA is TGTGCCAGCAGTTTTGGCGGGAGCGGCAACGAGCAGTACTTC. Translating gives CASSFGGSGNEQYF.

This chain links TRBV5-1 with TRBJ1-1; no clear D gene. The CDR3 extends over 16 amino acids. V shed 1 base and J shed 0 bases, with 13 bases lying between them. The germline V gene encodes CDR1 SGHRS and CDR2 YFSETQ. CDR3 in DNA: TGCGCCAGCAGCTTGAACTCCGATCCGATGAACACTGAAGCTTTCTTT. Encoded protein: CASSLNSDPMNTEAFF.

V usage is TRBV27 and J usage is TRBJ1-1; no clear D. CDR1 is MNHEY and CDR2 is SMNVEV in the germline V gene (reference sequence). Between the trimmed V and J ends, which lost 3 bases and 1 base, there was a span of 6 bases. This CDR3 has 13 amino acids. CDR3 coding DNA: TGTGCCAGCAGTTTTAATAGGAACACTGAAGCTTTCTTT. This encodes CASSFNRNTEAFF.

The chain recombines TRBV30 with TRBJ2-3; D possibly corresponds to TRBD2 (5 bases). CDR1 GTSNPN and CDR2 SVGIG come from the germline V gene (reference sequence). The CDR3 is 13 amino acids. The V and J ends lost 2 bases and 5 bases respectively, with 11 bases between them. CDR3 DNA sequence: TGTGCCTGGAGTCCCCGGGGTATAGATACGCAGTATTTT. It specifies CAWSPRGIDTQYF.

This clone was seen only a few times. The chain joins TRBV7-8 to TRBJ1-5; D uncertain. V shed 5 bases and J shed 9 bases, with 11 bases lying between them. This CDR3 is built from 12 residues. Germline V lookup: CDR1 SGHVS, CDR2 FQNEAQ. The CDR3 reads CASSELSVPQHF. CDR3 bases: TGTGCCAGCAGCGAGTTGAGCGTGCCCCAGCATTTT. The complete variable domain, with remaining parts taken from reference TRBV7-8 and TRBJ1-5, reads GAGVSQSPRYKVAKRGQDVALRCDPISGHVSLFWYQQALGQGPEFLTYFQNEAQLDKSGLPSDRFFAERPEGSVSTLKIQRTQQEDSAVYLCASSELSVPQHFGDGTRLSIL.

V usage is TRBV27 and J usage is TRBJ2-5, with no clear D. Germline CDR1 reads MNHEY; CDR2 reads SMNVEV (reference sequence). V was cut by 3 bases and J by 1 base, with 9 bases left in between. The CDR3 is 14 amino acids. The CDR3 spells CASSFSDTQETQYF. CDR3 nucleotide sequence: TGTGCCAGCAGTTTTTCCGACACCCAAGAGACCCAGTACTTC.

This chain joins TRBV6-4 and TRBJ2-3; unclear D gene. Trimming pared 3 bases from V and 4 bases from J, leaving 8 bases between. This CDR3 comprises 13 residues. Germline loops: CDR1 MRHNA, CDR2 SNTAGT. The CDR3 bases are TGTGCCAGCAGTGATCTCTTTGCAGATACGCAGTATTTT. This encodes CASSDLFADTQYF.

This chain connects TRBV14 to TRBJ1-2; tentatively, D is TRBD1 (6 bases). In germline, CDR1 is SGHDN, CDR2 FVKESK. This CDR3 contains 13 residues. The V gene lost 1 base and the J gene lost 6 bases, with 9 bases spanning the gap. The CDR3: CASSQVAGDGYTF. The CDR3, as DNA: TGTGCCAGCAGCCAAGTTGCAGGGGATGGCTACACCTTC.

This clone has a single count. The chain combines TRBV15 with TRBJ2-1; D gene ambiguous. V lost 0 bases to trimming and J lost 0 bases, with 9 bases between them. The CDR3 totals 16 residues. CDR1 is LNHNV, CDR2 YYDKDF, per germline (reference sequence). Here the CDR3 DNA reads TGTGCCACCAGCAGAGATGGAGCTGTCTCCTACAATGAGCAGTTCTTC. Its translation is CATSRDGAVSYNEQFF.

The chain links TRBV2 to TRBJ2-3; 9 bases fit TRBD2. CDR1 and CDR2 (germline): SNHLY, FYNNEI. This CDR3 is built from 17 residues. V was clipped by 4 bases and J by 1 base; unmatched bases: 9. Here the CDR3 DNA reads TGTGCCAGCAGTGTTGAAGGAGCGGGAGGAGGCACAGATACGCAGTATTTT. Protein product: CASSVEGAGGGTDTQYF.

Only a few counts were recorded for this clone. The chain employs TRBV28 and TRBJ1-1, with 8 bases fitting TRBD1. After removal of 5 bases from V and 1 base from J, the junction contained 6 bases not matched to a gene. The CDR3 contains 15 residues. CDR1 is MDHEN and CDR2 is SYDVKM in the germline V gene. The DNA for the CDR3 is TGTGCCAGCAGTGGCGGACAGGGATCGAACACTGAAGCTTTCTTT. Its protein product is CASSGGQGSNTEAFF.

V gene TRBV5-4 combines with J gene TRBJ1-6; D is perhaps TRBD1 (6 bases). This CDR3 contains 13 residues. Trimming cost V 8 bases and J 7 bases, with 13 bases left between them. Germline V CDR1 and CDR2: SGHNT, YYREEE (reference sequence). CDR3 amino acids: CASTNRENSPLHF. The CDR3 DNA reads TGTGCCAGTACCAACAGGGAGAATTCACCCCTCCACTTT.

This rearrangement joins TRBV19 to TRBJ2-3; the match to TRBD1 covers 7 bases. The V gene end was trimmed by 5 bases and the J gene end by 5 bases; junction bases not matched to a gene: 13. Germline CDR1 reads LNHDA; CDR2 reads SQIVND (reference sequence). The CDR3 sequence is 16 residues long. The CDR3 DNA reads TGTGCCAGTAGTCAGTATGGGACAGAAGCGGTAGATACGCAGTATTTT. Translating gives CASSQYGTEAVDTQYF.

Only a few counts were recorded for this clone. The chain joins TRBV6-6 to TRBJ1-4; unclear D gene. This CDR3 comprises 14 residues. V was pared by 6 bases and J by 5 bases, with 13 bases between. Germline values: CDR1 MNHNY, CDR2 SVGAGI (reference sequence). CDR3 protein: CASSPSEGNEKLFF. In nucleotides, the CDR3 is TGTGCCAGCAGCCCCTCTGAGGGAAATGAAAAACTGTTTTTT.

With regard to this clone: One end of the junction does not line up with germline, which may come from a read error. DNA of the CDR3: TGTGCCAGCAGCCAAGTCCAGGGTAATGAGAAACTGTTTTTT. It encodes CASSQVQGNEKLFF. The V gene is TRBV14, the J gene TRBJ1-4, with a tentative D call TRBD1 (5 bases). Per germline, CDR1 SGHDN and CDR2 FVKESK. The CDR3 loop spans 14 amino acids.

V and J are TRBV28 and TRBJ2-3; a weak D match, TRBD1 (5 bases). Germline assignment: CDR1 MDHEN and CDR2 SYDVKM. The CDR3 totals 13 residues. Trimming left V 3 bases short and J 4 bases short, with 8 bases between. CDR3 in amino acids: CASSFTGADTQYF. CDR3 nucleotide sequence: TGTGCCAGCAGTTTTACAGGCGCAGATACGCAGTATTTT.

This chain links TRBV5-4 with TRBJ2-7, with D possibly matching TRBD1 (6 bases). Germline-derived CDR1 and CDR2 are SGHNT and YYREEE (reference sequence). This CDR3 spans 13 amino acids. Trimming cost V 4 bases and J 1 base, with 9 bases left between them. The CDR3 reads CASSADRSYEQYF. The CDR3 coding sequence is TGTGCCAGCAGCGCCGACAGGTCCTACGAGCAGTACTTC.

The gene calls are TRBV11-2 and TRBJ2-5; possible D gene TRBD2, 6 bases. Trimming pared 5 bases from V and 5 bases from J, leaving 18 bases between. The CDR3 covers 15 residues. Germline lookup yields CDR1 SGHAT and CDR2 FQNNGV. The CDR3 reads CASSPRGGAGETQYF. CDR3 coding DNA: TGTGCCAGCAGCCCCCGCGGAGGGGCCGGGGAGACCCAGTACTTC.

CDR3 coding DNA: TGTGCCATCCCGGGACAGGGGTCGCGGGGCACCGGGGAGCTGTTTTTT. Protein sequence: CAIPGQGSRGTGELFF. The V call is TRBV21-1, the J call TRBJ2-2; TRBD1 is the table's D call, not checked against the DNA. TRBV21-1 is designated a pseudogene. The CDR3 contains 16 residues.

The V and J genes are TRBV5-8 and TRBJ1-6, with 7 bases lining up with TRBD1. The germline V gene has CDR1 SGHTS and CDR2 YDEGEE. The CDR3 has 15 residues. V trimming: 1 base; J trimming: 2 bases; junction bases outside the gene matches: 0. CDR3: CASSLQGAYNSPLHF. DNA for the CDR3: TGTGCCAGCAGCTTGCAGGGGGCCTATAATTCACCCCTCCACTTT.

The CDR3 bases are TGTGCCACCGCGGAGGGGACCCCCAGGAAGCAGTTCTTC. The encoded protein is CATAEGTPRKQFF. The chain combines TRBV28 with TRBJ2-1; tentative D call: TRBD2 (6 bases). The germline V and J ends were trimmed by 10 bases and 11 bases, with 21 bases remaining between them. This CDR3 region has 13 residues. Germline values: CDR1 MDHEN, CDR2 SYDVKM.

V gene TRBV19 combines with J gene TRBJ2-1; 12 positions match TRBD2. The V and J ends lost 2 bases and 4 bases, in that order; junction bases with no gene match: 6. The germline CDR1 and CDR2 sequences are LNHDA and SQIVND (reference sequence). The CDR3 is 17 amino acids. The CDR3: CASSILPSGGGYNEQFF. CDR3 nucleotides: TGTGCCAGTAGTATACTCCCTAGCGGGGGGGGGTACAATGAGCAGTTCTTC.

This chain connects TRBV24-1 to TRBJ2-1; weak D call: TRBD1 (6 bases). V gave up 5 bases and J gave up 2 bases, with 12 bases separating them. This CDR3 comprises 15 residues. Per the germline V gene, CDR1 is KGHDR and CDR2 is SFDVKD. CDR3 sequence reads: CATSASGVTYNEQFF. The CDR3 nucleotides read TGTGCCACCAGTGCCTCAGGGGTTACCTACAATGAGCAGTTCTTC.